The clone carrying this T cell receptor (beta chain) was detected a few times. Its antigen is unknown. Primers: 60 Vbeta forward and 13 Jbeta reverse. The repertoire was sequenced with immunoSEQ multiplex PCR; TCRdb's copy has only in-frame clones and lacks some. The sample contains some 130,000 clones, around 82% of which appear only once. The data originate from a study of cytomegalovirus exposure and HLA in healthy donors. Study-wide results and caveats: An analysis done earlier found most TCR beta V segments productive about 90% or about 30% of the time. High specificity and sensitivity for cytomegalovirus status were reported for the classifier. Later work found most CMV-associated TCR beta chains apparently HLA-restricted. Researchers catalogued 150 or so TCR beta chains as cytomegalovirus-associated.

The V end lost 4 bases, the J end lost 3 bases, and 9 bases lay between the germline ends. This CDR3 is 13 amino acids long. In germline, CDR1 is SGHVS, CDR2 FNYEAQ. Sequencing used PBMCs. This TCR was recovered from a male donor in good health and CMV-seropositive. This chain links TRBV7-6 with TRBJ1-1; D is undetermined. CDR3 in amino acids: CASSSTVYTEAFF. For the CDR3, the DNA is TGTGCCAGCAGCTCAACAGTGTACACTGAAGCTTTCTTT.